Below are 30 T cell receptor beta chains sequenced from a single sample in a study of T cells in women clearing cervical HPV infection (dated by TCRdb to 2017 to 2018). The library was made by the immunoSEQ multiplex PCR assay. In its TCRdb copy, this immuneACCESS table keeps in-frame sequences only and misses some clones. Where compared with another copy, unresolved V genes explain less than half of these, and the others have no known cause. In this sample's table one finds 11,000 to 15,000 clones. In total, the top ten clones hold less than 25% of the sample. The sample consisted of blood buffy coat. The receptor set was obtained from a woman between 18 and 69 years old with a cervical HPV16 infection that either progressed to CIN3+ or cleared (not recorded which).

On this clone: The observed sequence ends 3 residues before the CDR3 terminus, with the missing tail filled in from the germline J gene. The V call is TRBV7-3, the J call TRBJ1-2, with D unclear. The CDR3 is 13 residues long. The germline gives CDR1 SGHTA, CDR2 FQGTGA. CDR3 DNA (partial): TGTGCCAGCAGCCTTAGTAGTAGCTACGAC. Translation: CASSLSSSYD. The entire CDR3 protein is CASSLSSSYDYTF.

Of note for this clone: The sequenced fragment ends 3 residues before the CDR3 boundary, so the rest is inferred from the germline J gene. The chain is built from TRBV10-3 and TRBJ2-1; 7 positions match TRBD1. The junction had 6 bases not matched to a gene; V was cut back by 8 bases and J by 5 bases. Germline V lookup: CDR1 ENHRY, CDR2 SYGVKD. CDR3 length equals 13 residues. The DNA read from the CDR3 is TGTGCCATCTCCCCAGGGGGACACAATGAG. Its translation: CAISPGGHNE. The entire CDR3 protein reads CAISPGGHNEQFF.

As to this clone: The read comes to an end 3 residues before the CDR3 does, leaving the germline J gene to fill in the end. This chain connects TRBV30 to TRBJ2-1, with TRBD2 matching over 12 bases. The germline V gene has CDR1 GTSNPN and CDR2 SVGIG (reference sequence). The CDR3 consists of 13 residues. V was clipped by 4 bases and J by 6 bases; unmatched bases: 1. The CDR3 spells CAWTSGGANEQFF. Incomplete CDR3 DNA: TGTGCCTGGACTAGCGGGGGGGCCAATGAG.

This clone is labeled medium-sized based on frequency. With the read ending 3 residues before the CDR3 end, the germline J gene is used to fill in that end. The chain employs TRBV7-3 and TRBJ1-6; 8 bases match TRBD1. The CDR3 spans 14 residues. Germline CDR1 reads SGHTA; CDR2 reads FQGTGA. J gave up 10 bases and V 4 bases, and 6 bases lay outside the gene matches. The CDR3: CASSSTGARSPLHF. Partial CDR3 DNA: TGTGCCAGCAGCTCGACAGGGGCGAGATCACCC.

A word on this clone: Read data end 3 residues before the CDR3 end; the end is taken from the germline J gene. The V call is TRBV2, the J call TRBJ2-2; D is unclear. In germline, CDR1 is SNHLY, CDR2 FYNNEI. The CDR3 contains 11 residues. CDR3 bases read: TGTGCCAGCGGGCAAGATGAAAAG. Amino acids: CASGQDEK. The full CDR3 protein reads CASGQDEKLFF.

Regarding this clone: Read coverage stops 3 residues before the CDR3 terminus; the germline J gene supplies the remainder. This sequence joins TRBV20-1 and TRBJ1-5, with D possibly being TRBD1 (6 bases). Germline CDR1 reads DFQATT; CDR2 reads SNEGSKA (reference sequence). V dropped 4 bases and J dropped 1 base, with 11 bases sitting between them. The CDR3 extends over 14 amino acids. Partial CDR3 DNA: TGCAGTGCTACGGGGGGCGGAAGCAATCAGCCC. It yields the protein CSATGGGSNQP. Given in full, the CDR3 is CSATGGGSNQPQHF.

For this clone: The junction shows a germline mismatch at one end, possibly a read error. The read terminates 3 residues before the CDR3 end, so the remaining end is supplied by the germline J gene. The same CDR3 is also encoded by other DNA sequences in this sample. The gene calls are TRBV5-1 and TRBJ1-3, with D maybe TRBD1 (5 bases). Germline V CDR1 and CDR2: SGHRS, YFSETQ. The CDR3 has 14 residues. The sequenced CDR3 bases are TGCGCCAGCAGCCTATCAGGGTTTGGAAACACG. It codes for CASSLSGFGNT. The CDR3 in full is CASSLSGFGNTIYF.

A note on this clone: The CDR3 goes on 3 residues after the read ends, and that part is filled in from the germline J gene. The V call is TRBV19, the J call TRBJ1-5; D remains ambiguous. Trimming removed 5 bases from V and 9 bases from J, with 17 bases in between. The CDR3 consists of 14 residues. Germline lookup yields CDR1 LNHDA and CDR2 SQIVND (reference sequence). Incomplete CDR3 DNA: TGTGCCAGTAGTCCCGGGGAACCCCAAGCGCCC. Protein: CASSPGEPQAP. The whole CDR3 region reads CASSPGEPQAPQHF.

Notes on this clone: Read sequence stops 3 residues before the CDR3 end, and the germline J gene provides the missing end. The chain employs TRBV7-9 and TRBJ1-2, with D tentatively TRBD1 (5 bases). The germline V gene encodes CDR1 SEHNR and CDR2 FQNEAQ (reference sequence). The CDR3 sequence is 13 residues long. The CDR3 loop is CASTLQGNYDYTF. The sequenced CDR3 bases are TGTGCCAGCACCCTTCAGGGAAACTACGAC.

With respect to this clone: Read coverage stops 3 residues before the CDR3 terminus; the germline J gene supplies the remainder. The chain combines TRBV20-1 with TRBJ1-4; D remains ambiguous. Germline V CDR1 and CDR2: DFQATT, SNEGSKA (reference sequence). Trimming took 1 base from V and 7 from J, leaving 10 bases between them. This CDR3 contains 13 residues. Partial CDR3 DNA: TGCAGTGCTAGAGCCGGGGATGGTGAAAAA. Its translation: CSARAGDGEK. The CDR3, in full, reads CSARAGDGEKLFF.

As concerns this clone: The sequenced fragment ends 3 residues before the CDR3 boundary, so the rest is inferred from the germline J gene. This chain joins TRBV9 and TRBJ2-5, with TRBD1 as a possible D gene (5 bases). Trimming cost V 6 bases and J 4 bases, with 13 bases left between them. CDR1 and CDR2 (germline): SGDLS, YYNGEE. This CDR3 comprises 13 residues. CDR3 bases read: TGTGCCAGCATCTCCAAAAGGGGAGAGACC. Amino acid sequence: CASISKRGET. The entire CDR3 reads CASISKRGETQYF.

The part of the CDR3 DNA that was read is TGCGCCAGCAGCTTTCAACTAGCGGGGGGCAATGAG. Encoded protein: CASSFQLAGGNE. The complete CDR3 sequence is CASSFQLAGGNEQFF. V is TRBV5-1 and J is TRBJ2-1; 12 positions agree with TRBD2. The read finishes 3 residues shy of the CDR3 end, and the germline J gene is used to complete it. Germline loops: CDR1 SGHRS, CDR2 YFSETQ. This CDR3 has 15 residues. V lost 2 bases to trimming and J lost 6 bases; unmatched junction nucleotides: 3.

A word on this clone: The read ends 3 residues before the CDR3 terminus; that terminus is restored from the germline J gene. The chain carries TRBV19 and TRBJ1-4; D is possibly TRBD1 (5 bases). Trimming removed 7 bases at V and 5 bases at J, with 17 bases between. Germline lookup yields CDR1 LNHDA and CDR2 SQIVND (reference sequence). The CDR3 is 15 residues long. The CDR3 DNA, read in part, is TGTGCCAGTAAATCGGGTACAGGTAGAAATGAAAAA. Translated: CASKSGTGRNEK. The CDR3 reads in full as CASKSGTGRNEKLFF. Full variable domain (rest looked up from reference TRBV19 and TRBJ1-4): DGGITQSPKYLFRKEGQNVTLSCEQNLNHDAMYWYRQDPGQGLRLIYYSQIVNDFQKGDIAEGYSVSREKKESFPLTVTSAQKNPTAFYLCASKSGTGRNEKLFFGSGTQLSVL.

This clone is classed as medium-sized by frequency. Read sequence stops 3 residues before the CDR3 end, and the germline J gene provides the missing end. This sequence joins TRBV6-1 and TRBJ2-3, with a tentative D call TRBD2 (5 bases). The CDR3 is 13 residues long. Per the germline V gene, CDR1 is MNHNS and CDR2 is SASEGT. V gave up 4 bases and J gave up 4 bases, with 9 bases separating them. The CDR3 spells CASSVSGADTQYF. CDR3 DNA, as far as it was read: TGTGCCAGCAGTGTGAGCGGCGCAGATACG.

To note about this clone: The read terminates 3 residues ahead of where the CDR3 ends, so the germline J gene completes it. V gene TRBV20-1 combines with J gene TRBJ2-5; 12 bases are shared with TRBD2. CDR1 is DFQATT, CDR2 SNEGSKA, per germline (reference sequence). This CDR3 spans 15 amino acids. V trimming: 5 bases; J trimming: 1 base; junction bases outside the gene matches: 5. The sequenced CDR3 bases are TGCAGTGCTCCTCCACTAGCGGGGGGCCAAGAGACC. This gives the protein CSAPPLAGGQET. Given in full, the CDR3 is CSAPPLAGGQETQYF.

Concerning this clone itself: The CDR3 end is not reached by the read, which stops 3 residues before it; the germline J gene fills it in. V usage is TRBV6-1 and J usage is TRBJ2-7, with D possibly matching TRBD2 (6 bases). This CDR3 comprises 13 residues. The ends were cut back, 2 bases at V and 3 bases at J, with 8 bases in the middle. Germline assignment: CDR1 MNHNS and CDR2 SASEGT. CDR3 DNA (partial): TGTGCCAGCAGTGAATGGGGGGACTACGAG. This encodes CASSEWGDYE. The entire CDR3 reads CASSEWGDYEQYF.

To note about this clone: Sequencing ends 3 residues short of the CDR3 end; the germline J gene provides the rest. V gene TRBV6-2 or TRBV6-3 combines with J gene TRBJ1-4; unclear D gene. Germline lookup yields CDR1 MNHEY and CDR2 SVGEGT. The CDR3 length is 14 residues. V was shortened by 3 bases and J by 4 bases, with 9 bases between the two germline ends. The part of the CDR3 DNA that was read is TGTGCCAGCAGTTATCGGTCCGGTAATGAAAAA. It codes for CASSYRSGNEK. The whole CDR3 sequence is CASSYRSGNEKLFF.

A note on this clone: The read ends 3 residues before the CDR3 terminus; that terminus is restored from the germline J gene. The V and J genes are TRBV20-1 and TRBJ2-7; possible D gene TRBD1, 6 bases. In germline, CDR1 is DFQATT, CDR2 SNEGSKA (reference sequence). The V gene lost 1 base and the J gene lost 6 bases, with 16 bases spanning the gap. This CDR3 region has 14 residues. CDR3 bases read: TGCAGTGCTAGAGCGTCGGCAGGGGCTCGCGAG. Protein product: CSARASAGARE. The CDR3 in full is CSARASAGAREQYF.

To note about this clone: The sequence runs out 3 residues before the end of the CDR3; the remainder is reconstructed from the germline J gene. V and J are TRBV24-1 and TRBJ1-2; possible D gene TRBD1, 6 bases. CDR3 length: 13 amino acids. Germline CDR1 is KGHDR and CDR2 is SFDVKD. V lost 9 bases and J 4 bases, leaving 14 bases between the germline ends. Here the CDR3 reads CATSQGTAYGYTF. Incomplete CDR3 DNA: TGTGCCACCTCTCAGGGGACGGCCTATGGC.

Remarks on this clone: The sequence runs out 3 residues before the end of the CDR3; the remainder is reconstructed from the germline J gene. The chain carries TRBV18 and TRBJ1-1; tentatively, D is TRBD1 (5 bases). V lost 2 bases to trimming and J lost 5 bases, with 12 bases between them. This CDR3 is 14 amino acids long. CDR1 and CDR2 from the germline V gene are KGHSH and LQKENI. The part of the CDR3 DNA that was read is TGTGCCAGCTCACCATCCCCGGGGGGGACTGAA. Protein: CASSPSPGGTE. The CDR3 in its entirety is CASSPSPGGTEAFF.

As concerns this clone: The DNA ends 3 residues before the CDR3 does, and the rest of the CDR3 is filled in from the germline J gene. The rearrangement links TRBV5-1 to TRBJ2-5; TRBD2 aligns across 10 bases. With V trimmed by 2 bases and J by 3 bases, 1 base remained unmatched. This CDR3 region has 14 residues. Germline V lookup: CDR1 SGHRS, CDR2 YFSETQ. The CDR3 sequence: CASSFLAGEETQYF. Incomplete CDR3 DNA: TGCGCCAGCAGCTTTCTAGCGGGGGAAGAGACC.

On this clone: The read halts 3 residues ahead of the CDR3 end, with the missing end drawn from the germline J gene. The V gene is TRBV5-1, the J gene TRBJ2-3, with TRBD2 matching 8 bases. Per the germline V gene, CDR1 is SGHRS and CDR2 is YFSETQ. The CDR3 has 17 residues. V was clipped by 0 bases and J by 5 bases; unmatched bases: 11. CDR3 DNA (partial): TGCGCCAGCAGCTTGGGTCGGGGGGGGCAGAGAGGAGATACG. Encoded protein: CASSLGRGGQRGDT. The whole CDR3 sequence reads CASSLGRGGQRGDTQYF.

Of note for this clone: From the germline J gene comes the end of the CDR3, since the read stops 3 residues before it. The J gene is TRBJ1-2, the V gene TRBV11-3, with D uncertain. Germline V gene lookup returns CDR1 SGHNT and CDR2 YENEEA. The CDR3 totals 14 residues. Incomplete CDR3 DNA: TGTGCCAGCAGCCATCTAGCGACCCAAGAGACC. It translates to CASSHLATQET. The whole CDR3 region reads CASSHLATQETYTF.

CDR3 DNA, as far as it was read: TGCAGTGCTAGTATAGCGCGGGTT. Its translation is CSASIARV. The whole CDR3 region reads CSASIARVQYF. The chain has TRBV20-1 and TRBJ2-4, with a possible D match to TRBD2 (5 bases). The sequence runs out 3 residues before the end of the CDR3; the remainder is reconstructed from the germline J gene. Germline V gives CDR1 DFQATT, CDR2 SNEGSKA (reference sequence). CDR3 size: 11 residues.

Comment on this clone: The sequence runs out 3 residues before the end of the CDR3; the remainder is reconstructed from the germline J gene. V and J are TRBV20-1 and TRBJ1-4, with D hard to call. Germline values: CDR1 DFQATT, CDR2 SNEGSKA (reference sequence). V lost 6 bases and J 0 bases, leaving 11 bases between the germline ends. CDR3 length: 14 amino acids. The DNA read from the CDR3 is TGCAGTGCCGGGGAGATTTCAACTAATGAAAAA. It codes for CSAGEISTNEK. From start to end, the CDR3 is CSAGEISTNEKLFF.

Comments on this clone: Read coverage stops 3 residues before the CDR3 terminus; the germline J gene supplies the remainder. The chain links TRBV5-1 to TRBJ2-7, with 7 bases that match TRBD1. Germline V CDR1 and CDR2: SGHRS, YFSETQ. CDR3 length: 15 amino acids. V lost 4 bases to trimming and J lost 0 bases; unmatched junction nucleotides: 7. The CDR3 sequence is CASSQGTANSYEQYF. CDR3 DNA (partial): TGCGCCAGCAGCCAGGGGACAGCTAACTCCTACGAG.

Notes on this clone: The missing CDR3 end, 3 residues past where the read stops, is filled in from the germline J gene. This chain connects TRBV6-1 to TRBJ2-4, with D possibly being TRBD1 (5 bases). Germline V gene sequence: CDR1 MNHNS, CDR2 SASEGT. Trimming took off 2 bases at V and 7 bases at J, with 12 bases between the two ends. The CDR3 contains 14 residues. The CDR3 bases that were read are TGTGCCAGCAGTGAACAGGGTCGGTATAACATT. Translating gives CASSEQGRYNI. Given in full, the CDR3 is CASSEQGRYNIQYF.

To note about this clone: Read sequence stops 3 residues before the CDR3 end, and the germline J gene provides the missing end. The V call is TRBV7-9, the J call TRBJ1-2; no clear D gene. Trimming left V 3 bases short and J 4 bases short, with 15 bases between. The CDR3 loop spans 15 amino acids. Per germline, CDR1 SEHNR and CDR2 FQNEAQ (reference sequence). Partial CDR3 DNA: TGTGCCAGCAGCTTGGTAACCGGGGAGGCCTATGGC. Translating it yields CASSLVTGEAYG. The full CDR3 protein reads CASSLVTGEAYGYTF.

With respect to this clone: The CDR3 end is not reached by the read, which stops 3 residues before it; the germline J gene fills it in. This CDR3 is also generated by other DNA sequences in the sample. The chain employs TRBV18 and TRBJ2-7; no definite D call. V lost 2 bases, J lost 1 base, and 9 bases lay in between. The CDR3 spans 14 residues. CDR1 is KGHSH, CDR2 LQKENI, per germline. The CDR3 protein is CASSPMASSYEQYF. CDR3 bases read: TGTGCCAGCTCACCAATGGCATCGTCCTACGAG.

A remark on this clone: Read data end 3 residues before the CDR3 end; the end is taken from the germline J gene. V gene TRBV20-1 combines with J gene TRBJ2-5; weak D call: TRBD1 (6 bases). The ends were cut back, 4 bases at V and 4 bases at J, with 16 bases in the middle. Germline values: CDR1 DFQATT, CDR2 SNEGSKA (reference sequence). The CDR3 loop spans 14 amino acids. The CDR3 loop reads CSATTTGYAETQYF. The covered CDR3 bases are TGCAGTGCTACTACTACAGGGTATGCAGAGACC.